This entry describes one T cell receptor beta chain. The antigen remains unidentified. Every bit of the isolated RNA underwent reverse transcription, so sequencing read expressed TCRB transcripts. The read count averaged roughly 3.5 million across naive, central memory and regulatory T cell samples. Some clones are missing from TCRdb's copy, which holds only in-frame ones; the method was immunoSEQ multiplex PCR. This table holds fewer than 65,000 clones, approximately 62% found once. Purity exceeding 95% was reached by all sorted populations. This specimen comes from a study of beta chain features in type 1 diabetes. Study-wide findings and caveats: When Type 1 diabetes patients were examined, their TCRB CDR3s proved moderately but significantly shorter in all four CD4+ subsets. cDNA sequencing could over-represent cells with high TCR expression.

Per the germline V gene, CDR1 is SNHLY and CDR2 is FYNNEI. The CDR3 extends over 13 amino acids. With V trimmed by 1 base and J by 4 bases, 0 bases remained unmatched. This rearrangement joins TRBV2 to TRBJ2-5; 7 positions agree with TRBD1. The source of this sequence is a woman younger than 30 in good health. Source material: Tregs from blood. The CDR3 protein is CASSEGTGETQYF. In nucleotides, the CDR3 is TGTGCCAGCAGTGAAGGGACAGGAGAGACCCAGTACTTC.